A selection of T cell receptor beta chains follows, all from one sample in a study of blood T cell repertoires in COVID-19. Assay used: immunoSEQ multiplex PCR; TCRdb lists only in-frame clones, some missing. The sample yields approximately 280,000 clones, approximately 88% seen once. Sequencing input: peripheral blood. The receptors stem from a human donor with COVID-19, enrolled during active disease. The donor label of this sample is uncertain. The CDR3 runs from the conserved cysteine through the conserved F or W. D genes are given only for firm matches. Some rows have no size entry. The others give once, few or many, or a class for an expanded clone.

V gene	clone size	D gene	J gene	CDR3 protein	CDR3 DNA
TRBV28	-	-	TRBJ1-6	CASIAGTPSNSPLHF	TGTGCCAGCATCGCCGGGACACCTTCTAATTCACCCCTCCACTTT
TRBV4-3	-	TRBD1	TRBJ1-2	CASSQEAGQGYGYTF	TGCGCCAGCAGCCAAGAGGCGGGACAGGGGTATGGCTACACCTTC
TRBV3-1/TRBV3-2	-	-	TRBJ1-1	CASSPTGWTEAFF	TGTGCCAGCAGCCCCACCGGGTGGACTGAAGCTTTCTTT
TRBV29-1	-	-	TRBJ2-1	CSVLRYNEQFF	TGCAGCGTTCTCCGCTACAATGAGCAGTTCTTC
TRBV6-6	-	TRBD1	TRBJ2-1	CASSYSGQGYDEQFF	TGTGCCAGCAGTTACTCCGGACAGGGATATGATGAGCAGTTCTTC
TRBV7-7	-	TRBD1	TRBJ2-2	CASSSMQGTAPGELFF	TGTGCTAGCAGCTCCATGCAGGGGACAGCCCCCGGGGAGCTGTTTTTT
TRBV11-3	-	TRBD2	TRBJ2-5	CASSYGLAGVNQETQYF	TGTGCCAGCAGCTATGGACTAGCGGGGGTGAATCAAGAGACCCAGTACTTC
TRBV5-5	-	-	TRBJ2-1	CASRSSDRSMNNEQFF	TGTGCCAGCAGGTCCTCGGACAGATCAATGAACAATGAGCAGTTCTTC
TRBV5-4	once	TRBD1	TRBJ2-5	CASSFQGAGETQYF	TGTGCCAGCAGCTTCCAGGGGGCGGGAGAGACCCAGTACTTC
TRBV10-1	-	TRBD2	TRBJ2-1	CASSRSGSRNEQFF	TGCGCCAGCAGCCGTAGCGGGAGTAGGAATGAGCAGTTCTTC
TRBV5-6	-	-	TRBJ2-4	CASSSGLTAIQYF	TGTGCCAGCAGCTCCGGACTCACGGCTATTCAGTACTTC
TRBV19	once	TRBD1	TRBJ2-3	CASGDRGLGDTQYF	TGTGCCAGTGGGGACAGGGGGCTTGGAGATACGCAGTATTTT
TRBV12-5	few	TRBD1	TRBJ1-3	CASGLLGQGSGNTIYF	TGTGCTAGTGGTTTGTTAGGACAGGGCTCTGGAAACACCATATATTTT
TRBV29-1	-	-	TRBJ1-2	CSVEDWSRGYGYTF	TGCAGCGTTGAAGATTGGAGTCGGGGCTATGGCTACACCTTC
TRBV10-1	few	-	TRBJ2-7	CASSEPGYEQYF	TGCGCCAGCAGTGAACCGGGCTACGAGCAGTACTTC
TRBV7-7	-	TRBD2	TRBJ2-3	CASSLGTSGSTDTQYF	TGTGCTAGCAGCTTAGGGACTAGCGGGAGCACAGATACGCAGTATTTT
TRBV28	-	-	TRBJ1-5	CASSPLERYNQPQHF	TGTGCCAGCAGCCCTTTAGAACGGTACAATCAGCCCCAGCATTTT
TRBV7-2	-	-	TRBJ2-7	CASSSSAREQYF	TGTGCCAGCAGCTCCTCCGCGAGAGAGCAGTACTTC
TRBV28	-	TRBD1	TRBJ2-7	CASSSRDSAPYEQYF	TGTGCCAGCAGTTCACGGGACAGCGCACCCTACGAGCAGTACTTC
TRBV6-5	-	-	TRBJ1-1	CASSYERNTEAFF	TGTGCCAGCAGTTACGAGAGGAACACTGAAGCTTTCTTT
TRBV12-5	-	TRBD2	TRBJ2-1	CASMTSGRREQFF	TGTGCTAGCATGACTAGCGGGAGACGTGAGCAGTTCTTC
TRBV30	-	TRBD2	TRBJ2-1	CAWAGGELYNEQFF	TGTGCCTGGGCGGGAGGGGAATTGTACAATGAGCAGTTCTTC
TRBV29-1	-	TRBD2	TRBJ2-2	CSGTSGANTGELFF	TGCAGCGGGACTAGCGGAGCTAACACCGGGGAGCTGTTTTTT
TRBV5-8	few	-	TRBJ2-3	CASTFPSGTDTQYF	TGTGCCAGCACCTTTCCTAGCGGCACAGATACGCAGTATTTT
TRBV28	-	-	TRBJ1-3	CASSYQQQFIYF	TGTGCCAGCAGTTACCAACAACAATTCATATATTTT
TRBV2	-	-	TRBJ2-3	CASSYSTDTQYF	TGTGCCAGCAGCTACAGCACAGATACGCAGTATTTT
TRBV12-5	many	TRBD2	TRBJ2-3	CASGLSGGRGTDTQYF	TGTGCTAGTGGTTTGTCTGGCGGGAGAGGAACAGATACGCAGTATTTT
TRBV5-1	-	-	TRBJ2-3	CASSLVQGGPDTQYF	TGCGCCAGCAGCTTGGTTCAGGGTGGCCCAGATACGCAGTATTTT